A single sample is the source of the 21 T cell receptor beta chains below, sequenced in a study of T cell repertoires in cytomegalovirus infection. Their antigens are not known. In TCRdb, the reads were re-called with MiXCR into one record per CDR3 protein. The sample contains approximately 110,000 distinct CDR3 sequences, over 25% of which appear only once. The sequencing here drew on CD8+ T cells from cultured PBMCs, taken from culture after CMV antigen stimulation. These receptors all stem from a human donor in good health (CMV status not recorded). Some clones in this sample may be carry-over from other donors' samples.

The genes are TRBV4-2 and TRBJ2-1; either TRBD1 or TRBD2 may fit D (7 bases each). The germline V gene has CDR1 LGHNA and CDR2 YNFKEQ. V was trimmed by 1 base and J by 3 bases, leaving 13 bases between them. The CDR3 contains 16 residues. CDR3 nucleotides: TGTGCCAGCAGCCAAGGGGAGGGGGCCAGCTACAATGAGCAGTTCTTC. It specifies CASSQGEGASYNEQFF.

This clonotype has at least ten counts. The chain couples TRBV7-8 to TRBJ1-1; D may be TRBD1 (5 bases). Germline lookup yields CDR1 SGHVS and CDR2 FQNEAQ. This CDR3 has 14 residues. V shed 3 bases and J shed 14 bases, with 22 bases lying between them. The CDR3 here is CASSLRQWDEAPFF. CDR3 nucleotide sequence: TGTGCCAGCAGCTTGCGGCAGTGGGACGAAGCTCCCTTCTTT.

The CDR3 loop reads CASSMYTGDQPQHF. The DNA of the CDR3 is TGTGCCAGTAGTATGTATACAGGGGATCAGCCCCAGCATTTT. The V call is TRBV19, the J call TRBJ1-5, with 7 bases that match TRBD1. This CDR3 contains 14 residues. Germline CDR1 and CDR2: LNHDA and SQIVND (reference sequence). The junction had 4 bases not matched to a gene; V was cut back by 3 bases and J by 5 bases.

In this sample, this clonotype turned up a few times. The chain carries TRBV7-8 and TRBJ2-2, with 12 bases lining up with TRBD1. Looked up from germline, CDR1 is SGHVS and CDR2 is FQNEAQ. The CDR3 is 16 residues long. J lost 10 bases, V lost 5 bases, and 11 bases had no gene match. The CDR3 protein is CASSMGQGAPWVELFF. CDR3 sequence (DNA): TGTGCCAGCAGCATGGGACAGGGGGCCCCTTGGGTGGAGCTGTTTTTT.

V gene TRBV7-9 combines with J gene TRBJ2-7; 9 bases map to TRBD1. This CDR3 region has 15 residues. Losses at the gene ends were 5 bases for V and 3 bases for J; bases not matched to a gene: 8. Per germline, CDR1 SEHNR and CDR2 FQNEAQ (reference sequence). The CDR3 region has the DNA TGTGCCAGCAGCGCCCTGGACAGGGGACTCTACGAGCAGTACTTC. Translating it yields CASSALDRGLYEQYF.

This clonotype was recorded a few times. The chain uses TRBV4-1 and TRBJ1-1; the D is unclear. This CDR3 spans 15 amino acids. The germline CDR1 and CDR2 sequences are MGHRA and YSYEKL. V was trimmed by 2 bases and J by 2 bases, leaving 12 bases between them. The CDR3 DNA follows: TGCGCCAGCAGCCAACTCGGGATCTCCAACACTGAAGCTTTCTTT. Residues: CASSQLGISNTEAFF.

This clonotype was seen a handful of times. The chain joins TRBV7-9 to TRBJ2-7, with a tentative D call TRBD1 (6 bases). V was shortened by 5 bases and J by 2 bases, with 19 bases between the two germline ends. This CDR3 is 16 amino acids long. Germline-derived CDR1 and CDR2 are SEHNR and FQNEAQ (reference sequence). The CDR3 reads CASSLAPGQIAYEQYF. The CDR3 DNA is TGTGCCAGCAGCCTTGCACCAGGACAGATCGCCTACGAGCAGTACTTC. The full variable domain, completed using reference TRBV7-9 and TRBJ2-7, is DTGVSQNPRHKITKRGQNVTFRCDPISEHNRLYWYRQTLGQGPEFLTYFQNEAQLEKSRLLSDRFSAERPKGSFSTLEIQRTEQGDSAMYLCASSLAPGQIAYEQYFGPGTRLTVT.

In regard to this clonotype: One end of the junction is discordant with germline, which a read error may explain. V usage is TRBV6-1 and J usage is TRBJ2-3; a possible D gene is TRBD2 (6 bases). Germline CDR1 is MNHNS and CDR2 is SASEGT. This CDR3 contains 17 residues. The CDR3 is CASSSGRDFISRDTQYF. The CDR3 region has the DNA TGTGCCAGCAGTTCCGGCCGGGACTTCATCAGCAGAGATACGCAGTATTTT.

The chain carries TRBV2 and TRBJ2-7; no reliable D call. Looked up from germline, CDR1 is SNHLY and CDR2 is FYNNEI. V lost 1 base and J 3 bases, leaving 10 bases between the germline ends. The CDR3 runs 14 residues. The CDR3 protein is CASSEGKLHYEQYF. The CDR3 coding sequence is TGTGCCAGCAGTGAAGGGAAGCTTCACTACGAGCAGTACTTC.

This clonotype was observed a handful of times. The chain recombines TRBV6-2 or TRBV6-3 with TRBJ1-5, with D unclear. Germline V CDR1 and CDR2: MNHEY, SVGEGT. The CDR3 loop spans 15 amino acids. V was shortened by 6 bases and J by 0 bases, with 12 bases between the two germline ends. CDR3 amino acids: CASSKAVNSNQPQHF. The CDR3 nucleotides are TGTGCCAGCAGCAAAGCCGTCAATAGCAATCAGCCCCAGCATTTT.

Note on this clonotype: A single base separates this from a much larger clone, so it may be a read error. J is TRBJ2-7 and V is TRBV7-9; no clear D gene. The CDR3 contains 11 residues. Germline CDR1 is SEHNR and CDR2 is FQNEAQ (reference sequence). CDR3 bases: TGTGCCAGCAGCTCCTCCGACGAGCAGTACTTC. Protein: CASSSSDEQYF. Using reference TRBV7-9 and TRBJ2-7 for the parts outside the CDR3, the full variable domain is DTGVSQNPRHKITKRGQNVTFRCDPISEHNRLYWYRQTLGQGPEFLTYFQNEAQLEKSRLLSDRFSAERPKGSFSTLEIQRTEQGDSAMYLCASSSSDEQYFGPGTRLTVT.

This clonotype was counted a few times. The chain carries TRBV7-9 and TRBJ1-4, with D possibly matching TRBD1 (5 bases). Trimming shortened V by 5 bases and J by 3 bases, and 13 bases separated the two germline ends. Germline CDR1 and CDR2: SEHNR and FQNEAQ (reference sequence). This CDR3 contains 15 residues. The CDR3 DNA sequence: TGTGCCAGCAGCCCCAAGGGGTGGGCTAATGAAAAACTGTTTTTT. Its translation is CASSPKGWANEKLFF.

CDR3 DNA: TGTGCCAGCAGCGCTTTAGGATCAAGGGTCACAGATACGCAGTATTTT. Translating it yields CASSALGSRVTDTQYF. The chain carries TRBV7-8 and TRBJ2-3; the D is unclear. The CDR3 contains 16 residues. Trimming cost V 5 bases and J 2 bases, with 17 bases left between them. Germline CDR1 is SGHVS and CDR2 is FQNEAQ.

This chain uses TRBV27 with TRBJ2-2; D is ambiguous. Per the germline V gene, CDR1 is MNHEY and CDR2 is SMNVEV (reference sequence). The CDR3 is 12 amino acids. V shed 6 bases and J shed 7 bases, with 9 bases lying between them. The CDR3, as DNA: TGTGCCAGCAGCCGTCCGGGCGGGGAGCTGTTTTTT. It translates to CASSRPGGELFF.

This clonotype was detected only a few times. At one end, the junction sequence differs from germline, possibly due to a read error. V usage is TRBV7-6 and J usage is TRBJ2-7; no reliable D call. Germline V gives CDR1 SGHVS, CDR2 FNYEAQ. The CDR3 sequence is 13 residues long. CDR3 sequence (DNA): TGTGCTAGCAGCTTATCCCGCGACTACGAGCAGTACTTC. Translation: CASSLSRDYEQYF.

The sample holds many counts of this clonotype. The chain employs TRBV28 and TRBJ2-7; 10 bases fit TRBD1. The CDR3 spans 14 residues. With V trimmed by 5 bases and J by 3 bases, 4 bases remained unmatched. Germline CDR1 is MDHEN and CDR2 is SYDVKM. The CDR3 DNA reads TGTGCCAGCAGTGGCCGGGACAGGGGCTACGAGCAGTACTTC. Its protein is CASSGRDRGYEQYF.

This chain links TRBV4-1 with TRBJ1-1, with a possible D match to TRBD1 (6 bases). The CDR3 totals 15 residues. Between the trimmed V and J ends, which lost 0 bases and 5 bases, there was a span of 13 bases. Germline values: CDR1 MGHRA, CDR2 YSYEKL. The CDR3, as DNA: TGCGCCAGCAGCCAAGATCGGCAGGGGTTTACTGAAGCTTTCTTT. Protein product: CASSQDRQGFTEAFF.

The J gene is TRBJ1-2, the V gene TRBV11-2; D remains unclear. Germline CDR1 SGHAT, CDR2 FQNNGV. V was pared by 1 base and J by 4 bases, with 16 bases between. The CDR3 is 16 residues long. In DNA form, the CDR3 reads TGTGCCAGCAGCTTAGGGGAGGGATTAGGAACCTATGGCTACACCTTC. Its translation is CASSLGEGLGTYGYTF.

This clonotype showed up just a few times. This chain joins TRBV6-6 and TRBJ2-7; D not resolved. V lost 0 bases, J lost 4 bases, and 13 bases lay in between. CDR3 length: 15 amino acids. Germline loops: CDR1 MNHNY, CDR2 SVGAGI (reference sequence). The CDR3 protein is CASSYSNVLHYEQYF. CDR3 DNA sequence: TGTGCCAGCAGTTACTCGAACGTACTGCATTACGAGCAGTACTTC.

This chain uses TRBV27 with TRBJ1-5, with 11 bases matching TRBD1. CDR1 and CDR2 from the germline V gene are MNHEY and SMNVEV (reference sequence). The V segment lost 8 bases and the J segment 5 bases; nucleotides outside the gene matches: 5. The CDR3 is 14 residues long. CDR3: CASGDRGFHQPQHF. CDR3 in DNA: TGTGCCAGCGGGGACAGGGGGTTCCATCAGCCCCAGCATTTT.

The sample holds a few counts of this clonotype. This chain links TRBV5-1 with TRBJ2-5, with a possible D match to TRBD1 (6 bases). The CDR3 consists of 15 residues. With 4 bases removed from V and 1 base from J, the gap between germline ends came to 14 bases. The germline CDR1 and CDR2 sequences are SGHRS and YFSETQ. CDR3 DNA: TGCGCCAGCAGCCCAGGGGAGCGCAGCCAAGAGACCCAGTACTTC. Protein: CASSPGERSQETQYF.